This paragraph covers one TCR beta chain sequence. This sample was taken from a study of blood T cell repertoires in COVID-19. Study context: Both acute and convalescent COVID-19 samples were obtained from the United States, Italy and Spain. Nucleic acid was either cDNA or gDNA, and it came from T cells, B-cell-depleted T cells, or PBMCs.

The ends were cut back, 0 bases at V and 5 bases at J, with 11 bases in the middle. Looked up from germline, CDR1 is LGHNA and CDR2 is YSLEER. This CDR3 comprises 14 residues. Original methodology: Amplification of reference gene primers provided the estimated nucleated cell counts. Some clones are missing from TCRdb's copy, which holds only in-frame ones; the method was immunoSEQ multiplex PCR. D and trimming come from the DNA, and the V and J calls and clone size come from that table. This sample yields roughly 100,000 clones, of which approximately 80% are seen a single time; more than 10% belongs to the top ten.

This chain joins TRBV4-3 and TRBJ2-7; D possibly corresponds to TRBD2 (6 bases). The sequenced sample was peripheral blood. The sequence came from a human donor in a cohort sampled during active COVID-19. The CDR3 reads CASSQEGGFDEQYF. CDR3 nucleotide sequence: TGCGCCAGCAGCCAAGAGGGGGGTTTTGACGAGCAGTACTTC.